This T cell receptor (beta chain) comes out of a study of cytomegalovirus exposure and HLA in healthy donors. About the study: Early on, a data release was issued that held roughly 80 million unique TCRs from HLA-typed donors. Study findings and constraints: From TCR beta sequences, most subjects' HLA-A and HLA-B alleles were reportedly predicted accurately. An analysis done earlier found most TCR beta V segments productive about 87% or about 30% of the time. The authors later found HLA-associated TCR beta chains more clonally expanded than equally common others.

As for this clone: The antigen remains unidentified.

The CDR3 totals 15 residues. CDR1 and CDR2 (germline): SGHRS, YFSETQ. V lost 0 bases and J lost 0, with 9 bases in between. PCR was performed using 60 Vbeta and 13 Jbeta primers. Assay used: immunoSEQ multiplex PCR; TCRdb lists only in-frame clones, some missing. The profile covers 200,000 to 250,000 clones, with around 64% appearing a single time and 2% to 3% taken by the ten largest. This receptor was identified in a man aged 40-49 years in good health and CMV-seropositive. The genes are TRBV5-1 and TRBJ1-1; no definite D call. Material: PBMCs. CDR3 DNA: TGCGCCAGCAGCTTGGATGCGGATTTGAACACTGAAGCTTTCTTT. It specifies CASSLDADLNTEAFF.